This T cell receptor (beta chain) was found in a study of cytomegalovirus exposure and HLA in healthy donors. Study information: Out of 150 million to 200 million T cells, an earlier analysis found roughly 110 million unique TCR beta sequences in total. The early release's HLA-typed donors yielded tens of millions of unique TCRs.

Study-level results: In a later analysis, parvovirus B19, influenza, CMV and Epstein-Barr virus appeared linked to several top co-occurrence clusters. Available immune exposure information covered CMV serostatus only.

It was with 60 Vbeta and 13 Jbeta primers that the PCR ran. Generated by immunoSEQ multiplex PCR, the TCRdb table keeps only in-frame clones and is missing some. Here the sample spans around 140,000 clones, roughly 79% being singletons. The ends were cut back, 3 bases at V and 0 bases at J, with 18 bases in the middle. Germline V gene lookup returns CDR1 MNHEY and CDR2 SMNVEV (reference sequence). CDR3 length equals 17 residues. A note on this clone: Its specificity is unknown.

The clonotype comes from a woman in her thirties or forties in good health and CMV-seronegative. The sequenced sample was PBMCs. V and J are TRBV27 and TRBJ2-7, with D possibly matching TRBD2 (5 bases). CDR3 sequence: CASSLGATGSLSYEQYF. CDR3 DNA: TGTGCCAGCAGTTTGGGAGCAACCGGGTCACTCTCCTACGAGCAGTACTTC.